The clone carrying this T cell receptor (beta chain) appeared a few times. Its antigen remains unknown. The repertoire was sequenced with immunoSEQ multiplex PCR; TCRdb's copy has only in-frame clones and lacks some. The sample records roughly 150,000 clones, 81% being singletons. The data are from a study of cytotoxic CD8 clonotypes in ibrutinib-treated CLL. Background on the study: Productive templates averaged about 250,000 per sample, and productive rearrangements around 97,000. Overall study results and limits: Clonality at baseline surpassed age-matched healthy donors and tracked circulating CD8+ T-cell counts.

This receptor was taken from a human donor with chronic lymphocytic leukemia. The sample here was PBMCs, taken after 12 months of ibrutinib treatment.

CDR3 DNA sequence: TGTGCCAGCAGCCAAGAAGGCGGCGGCTCCTACAATGAGCAGTTCTTC. Translated, it gives CASSQEGGGSYNEQFF. The chain employs TRBV4-2 and TRBJ2-1; D not resolved. V was clipped by 0 bases and J by 0 bases, with 9 bases between them. The CDR3 sequence is 16 residues long. Germline V CDR1 and CDR2: LGHNA, YNFKEQ.